These T cell receptor beta chains were read from a single sample in a study of blood T cells in healthy people across ages. TCRdb redid the calling of the 5' RACE reads with MiXCR, one entry per CDR3 protein. The sample lists 1.5 million to 2 million distinct CDR3 sequences, less than 50% seen once, with roughly 2% in the top ten. The sample taken for sequencing was blood. All receptors come from a woman between 40 and 50 years old in good health. Both conserved end residues are part of each CDR3. D genes are given only for firm matches. Some rows have no size entry. The others give once, few or many, or a class for an expanded clone.

V	J	size	D	CDR3	DNA
TRBV7-9	TRBJ1-5	-	TRBD1	CASSYTGALNQPQHF	TGTGCCAGCAGTTATACAGGGGCTCTCAATCAGCCCCAGCATTTT
TRBV7-2	TRBJ2-1	few	TRBD2	CASSLVGAGGGQFF	TGTGCCAGCAGCTTAGTCGGGGCGGGGGGAGGCCAGTTCTTC
TRBV12-3/TRBV12-4	TRBJ1-1	-	-	CASSLNRAGWAFF	TGTGCCAGCAGTTTAAATCGGGCAGGGTGGGCTTTCTTT
TRBV5-8	TRBJ2-3	-	-	CASSLSGYSTDTQYF	TGTGCCAGCAGCTTATCGGGGTATAGCACAGATACGCAGTATTTT
TRBV11-2	TRBJ2-7	few	TRBD1	CASSLVTGGSNEQYF	TGTGCCAGCAGCTTAGTGACAGGGGGCTCGAACGAGCAGTACTTC
TRBV20-1	TRBJ1-2	-	TRBD1	CSADRTGYSYGYTF	TGCAGTGCTGACCGGACAGGGTATAGCTATGGCTACACCTTC
TRBV20-1	TRBJ1-2	-	-	CSARDSGYTF	TGCAGTGCTAGGGACAGTGGCTACACCTTC
TRBV5-6	TRBJ1-5	-	-	CASSLRLSNQPQHF	TGTGCCAGCAGCTTGAGGCTTAGCAATCAGCCCCAGCATTTT
TRBV15	TRBJ2-7	few	TRBD2	CATRTLARGSEQYF	TGTGCCACCAGGACACTAGCGAGGGGCAGCGAGCAGTACTTC
TRBV15	TRBJ2-5	many	-	CATSRGGETQYF	TGTGCCACCAGCAGAGGAGGAGAGACCCAGTACTTC
TRBV10-3	TRBJ1-2	-	-	CAISESGGQDLDGYTF	TGTGCCATCAGTGAGTCCGGGGGGCAAGATCTAGATGGCTACACCTTC
TRBV5-1	TRBJ2-6	-	-	CASSLGHINSGANVLTF	TGCGCCAGCAGCTTAGGACATATTAACTCTGGGGCCAACGTCCTGACTTTC
TRBV29-1	TRBJ2-1	-	-	CSVGSSHSYNEQFF	TGCAGCGTTGGGTCCAGTCACTCCTACAATGAGCAGTTCTTC
TRBV15	TRBJ1-5	few	-	CATQKQSNQPQHF	TGTGCCACCCAAAAACAGAGCAATCAGCCCCAGCATTTT
TRBV7-9	TRBJ2-7	-	TRBD1	CASSSVGQGHYEQYF	TGTGCCAGCAGCTCCGTCGGACAGGGGCACTACGAGCAGTACTTC
TRBV6-2/TRBV6-3	TRBJ2-1	-	-	CANSLRGGSHNEQFF	TGTGCCAACAGTTTAAGAGGAGGTAGCCACAATGAGCAGTTCTTC
TRBV12-3/TRBV12-4	TRBJ2-3	few	TRBD2	CASSLSGTRGPRDTQYF	TGTGCCAGCAGTTTATCTGGGACTAGGGGTCCCCGGGATACGCAGTATTTT
TRBV5-1	TRBJ2-3	-	-	CASSPDTGRRSGTQYF	TGCGCCAGCAGCCCCGACACGGGACGGAGATCAGGTACGCAGTATTTT
TRBV2	TRBJ2-7	-	TRBD2	CASAGGSYEQYF	TGTGCCAGCGCGGGGGGGTCCTACGAGCAGTACTTC
TRBV28	TRBJ2-5	few	TRBD1	CASSSRTGAEETQYF	TGTGCCAGCAGTTCCCGGACAGGGGCGGAAGAGACCCAGTACTTC
TRBV20-1	TRBJ1-1	-	-	CSAQQVGAEAFF	TGCAGTGCTCAGCAGGTAGGGGCTGAAGCTTTCTTT
TRBV7-2	TRBJ2-1	-	TRBD2	CASSQARGGNEQFF	TGTGCCAGCAGCCAAGCCCGGGGAGGGAATGAGCAGTTCTTC
TRBV7-9	TRBJ2-3	-	-	CASRRWDGETDTQYF	TGTGCCAGCCGACGATGGGACGGAGAGACAGATACGCAGTATTTT
TRBV20-1	TRBJ2-5	-	TRBD1	CSADGTGGRETQYF	TGCAGTGCCGACGGGACAGGGGGTAGGGAGACCCAGTACTTC
TRBV4-3	TRBJ2-6	many	TRBD2	CASSQTFSGGTGANVLTF	TGCGCCAGCAGCCAGACTTTTAGCGGGGGGACTGGGGCCAACGTCCTGACTTTC
TRBV28	TRBJ2-7	few	-	CASSQKGGAGQAQYF	TGTGCCAGCAGTCAAAAGGGGGGTGCAGGGCAAGCCCAGTACTTC
TRBV27	TRBJ2-1	once	-	CASMTHSGYNEQFF	TGTGCCAGCATGACCCATTCGGGTTACAATGAGCAGTTCTTC
TRBV28	TRBJ2-7	-	-	CASNFRDSPLAQYF	TGTGCCAGCAATTTCCGAGACAGCCCTCTTGCGCAGTACTTC
TRBV5-1	TRBJ1-4	few	TRBD1	CASSPGGQGEKLFF	TGCGCCAGCAGCCCAGGCGGACAGGGGGAAAAACTGTTTTTT
TRBV9	TRBJ2-7	-	TRBD1	CASSVSGQDYNEQYF	TGTGCCAGCAGCGTCTCGGGACAGGACTACAATGAGCAGTACTTC
TRBV5-6	TRBJ2-5	-	-	CASSRPGQGIVETQYF	TGTGCCAGCAGCCGACCGGGGCAGGGGATCGTGGAGACCCAGTACTTC
TRBV6-2/TRBV6-3	TRBJ2-1	-	TRBD2	CASRPGGPLYNEQFF	TGTGCCAGCAGGCCGGGGGGGCCACTGTACAATGAGCAGTTCTTC
TRBV4-2	TRBJ2-7	-	TRBD2	CASSQASGGAYEQYF	TGTGCCAGCAGCCAAGCTAGCGGGGGGGCATACGAGCAGTACTTC
TRBV7-2	TRBJ2-1	-	TRBD2	CASSHPSGGAGEGNEQFF	TGTGCCAGCAGCCACCCTAGCGGGGGGGCTGGGGAGGGTAATGAGCAGTTCTTC
TRBV9	TRBJ2-3	-	TRBD2	CASSARSSGGSTDTQYF	TGTGCCAGCAGCGCCCGATCTAGCGGGGGGAGCACAGATACGCAGTATTTT
TRBV27	TRBJ1-5	few	-	CASSLSPGQPQHF	TGTGCCAGCAGTTTATCCCCAGGGCAGCCCCAGCATTTT
TRBV29-1	TRBJ2-7	many	TRBD1	CSSLEGAGEQYF	TGCAGCTCCCTTGAGGGGGCAGGGGAGCAGTACTTC
TRBV7-3	TRBJ2-1	-	TRBD2	CASSLTPGTSNEQFF	TGTGCCAGCAGCTTAACGCCCGGGACTAGCAATGAGCAGTTCTTC
TRBV7-6	TRBJ2-1	-	TRBD1	CASSLGTGSADEQFF	TGTGCCAGCAGCTTAGGGACAGGGTCTGCGGATGAGCAGTTCTTC
TRBV28	TRBJ1-2	-	TRBD1	CASSLGTGRDYGYTF	TGTGCCAGCAGTTTGGGGACAGGAAGGGACTATGGCTACACCTTC
TRBV4-2	TRBJ2-1	many	TRBD2	CASSQDRWDYLYNEQFF	TGTGCCAGCAGCCAAGATAGGTGGGACTACCTATACAATGAGCAGTTCTTC
TRBV5-5	TRBJ1-2	-	-	CASGPLGILNYGYTF	TGTGCCAGCGGTCCCCTTGGGATTCTTAACTATGGCTACACCTTC
TRBV11-2	TRBJ2-7	few	TRBD2	CASSSLAVYEQYF	TGTGCCAGCAGCTCACTAGCGGTTTACGAGCAGTACTTC
TRBV6-2/TRBV6-3	TRBJ2-3	-	-	CASSYTLGTDTQYF	TGTGCCAGCAGTTACACCCTCGGCACAGATACGCAGTATTTT
TRBV9	TRBJ2-7	few	TRBD2	CASSYSGGPSYEQYF	TGTGCCAGCAGCTATAGCGGGGGACCCTCCTACGAGCAGTACTTC
TRBV29-1	TRBJ1-3	-	TRBD1	CSVTGGAGNTIYF	TGCAGCGTTACAGGGGGAGCTGGAAACACCATATATTTT
TRBV2	TRBJ2-1	-	-	CASSRDSIRQYEQFF	TGTGCCAGCAGTCGGGACTCCATACGACAATATGAGCAGTTCTTC
TRBV2	TRBJ2-1	few	-	CASMWQGVSNEQFF	TGTGCCAGCATGTGGCAGGGAGTTTCTAATGAGCAGTTCTTC
TRBV6-6	TRBJ2-3	-	TRBD2	CASNYAGTSIDTQYF	TGTGCCAGCAATTACGCCGGGACTAGCATAGATACGCAGTATTTT